Following are 5 T cell receptor beta chains from one sample sequenced in a study of OX40 agonist ivuxolimab in advanced cancers. This table comes from immunoSEQ multiplex PCR, and its TCRdb copy is limited to in-frame clones, with some not included. The sample lists tens of thousands of clones, roughly nine tenths seen once, with about an eighth in the top ten. Sequencing used CD4+ or CD8+ T cells sorted from blood, obtained in a trial of the OX40 agonist ivuxolimab. Source of these receptors: an adult with an advanced solid tumor such as melanoma, head and neck, liver or kidney cancer.

The chain joins TRBV2 to TRBJ2-1; 7 bases agree with TRBD1. Germline V gives CDR1 SNHLY, CDR2 FYNNEI. CDR3 length: 13 residues. V lost 8 bases to trimming and J lost 9 bases; unmatched junction nucleotides: 10. CDR3 DNA sequence: TGTGCCAGCCTACGCCACCAGGGGGTTGAGCAGTTCTTC. It yields the protein CASLRHQGVEQFF.

The V and J genes are TRBV28 and TRBJ1-2; 7 positions match TRBD1. The ends lost 8 bases at V and 8 bases at J; junction bases unmatched: 11. Germline CDR1 is MDHEN and CDR2 is SYDVKM. The CDR3 spans 13 residues. The CDR3 nucleotides are TGTGCCAGCCAGGGACAGTCCTCCTTAGGCTACACCTTC. Translating it yields CASQGQSSLGYTF.

The chain combines TRBV6-6 with TRBJ2-7, with D possibly being TRBD1 (5 bases). Germline V gene sequence: CDR1 MNHNY, CDR2 SVGAGI (reference sequence). The V and J ends lost 6 bases and 2 bases respectively, with 11 bases between them. The CDR3 spans 13 residues. CDR3 sequence: CASRSDMTYEQYF. CDR3 DNA sequence: TGTGCCAGCAGGTCGGACATGACCTACGAGCAGTACTTC.

V gene TRBV5-1 combines with J gene TRBJ2-3; 10 bases fit TRBD1. V gave up 4 bases and J gave up 1 base; unmatched junction bases: 6. The CDR3 runs to 16 residues. The V gene's germline CDR1 is SGHRS and CDR2 YFSETQ. CDR3 sequence reads: CASSRDRGTGTDTQYF. The CDR3 DNA sequence: TGCGCCAGCAGCAGGGACAGGGGTACAGGCACAGATACGCAGTATTTT.

This chain uses TRBV5-1 with TRBJ2-7, with 8 positions matching TRBD1. The CDR3 spans 14 residues. The germline CDR1 and CDR2 sequences are SGHRS and YFSETQ. The junction had 6 bases not matched to a gene; V was cut back by 3 bases and J by 4 bases. CDR3: CASSSGTGRYEQYF. CDR3 bases: TGCGCCAGCAGCTCCGGGACAGGAAGATACGAGCAGTACTTC.